This T cell receptor (beta chain) emerged from a study of T cell responses to AZD1222 COVID-19 vaccine. Study-level results: Epitopes outside B.1.351 and B.1.1.7 mutated regions reportedly drew nearly half of spike TCRs. White British ancestry dominated among donors, who included more females, and clonal diversity was possibly underestimated. Researchers report vaccine-associated CD4 TCRs spanning spike, with dominance at 160-218 and 743-854. Two doses of AZD1222 preceded a rise in Spike-specific TCR breadth and depth.

Concerning this clone: What it binds is unknown.

Germline V gene sequence: CDR1 SGHRS, CDR2 YFSETQ. Trimming cost V 4 bases and J 7 bases, with 17 bases left between them. The CDR3 is 14 residues long. Some clones are missing from TCRdb's copy, which holds only in-frame ones; the method was immunoSEQ multiplex PCR. This table holds 90,000 to 150,000 clones, roughly 85% found once. The receptor was isolated from an adult in good health. The sequences come from peripheral blood, collected on day 0 of AZD1222 vaccination. The chain combines TRBV5-1 with TRBJ1-1; D ambiguous. The CDR3 protein is CASSRLAGVDEAFF. The CDR3 nucleotides are TGCGCCAGCAGCCGCCTGGCCGGGGTTGATGAAGCTTTCTTT.